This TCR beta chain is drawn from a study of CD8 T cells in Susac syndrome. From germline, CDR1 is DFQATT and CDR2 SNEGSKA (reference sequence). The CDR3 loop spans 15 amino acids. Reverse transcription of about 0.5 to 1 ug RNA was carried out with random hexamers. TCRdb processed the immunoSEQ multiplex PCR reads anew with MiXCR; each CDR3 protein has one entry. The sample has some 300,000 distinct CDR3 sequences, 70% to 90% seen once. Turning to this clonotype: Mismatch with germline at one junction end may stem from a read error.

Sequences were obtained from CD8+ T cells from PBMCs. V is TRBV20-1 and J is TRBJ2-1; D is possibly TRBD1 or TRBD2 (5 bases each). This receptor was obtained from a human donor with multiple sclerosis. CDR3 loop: CNASVISGGYGEQFF. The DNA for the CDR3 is TGCAATGCTAGTGTTATAAGTGGGGGTTATGGGGAGCAGTTCTTC.